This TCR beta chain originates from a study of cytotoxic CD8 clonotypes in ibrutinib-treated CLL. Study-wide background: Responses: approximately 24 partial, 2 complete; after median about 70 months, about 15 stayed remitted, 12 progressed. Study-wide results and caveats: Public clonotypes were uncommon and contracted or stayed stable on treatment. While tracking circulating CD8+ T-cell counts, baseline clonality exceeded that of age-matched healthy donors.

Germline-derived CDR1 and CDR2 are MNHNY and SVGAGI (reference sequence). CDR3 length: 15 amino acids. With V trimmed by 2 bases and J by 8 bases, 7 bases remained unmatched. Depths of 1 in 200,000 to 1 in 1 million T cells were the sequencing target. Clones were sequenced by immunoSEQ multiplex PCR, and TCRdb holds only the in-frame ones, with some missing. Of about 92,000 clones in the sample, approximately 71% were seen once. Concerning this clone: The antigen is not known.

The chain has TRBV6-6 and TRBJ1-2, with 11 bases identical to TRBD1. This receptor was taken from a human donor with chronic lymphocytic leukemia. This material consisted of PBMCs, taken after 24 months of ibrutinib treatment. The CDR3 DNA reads TGTGCCAGCAGTTACGAGGGGACAGGGGGTTGGGGCTACACCTTC. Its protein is CASSYEGTGGWGYTF.